Sequencing of this TCR beta chain was carried out in a study of cytomegalovirus exposure and HLA in healthy donors. Turning to this clone: The antigen is undetermined.

Germline V gene data show CDR1 as KGHSH and CDR2 as LQKENI. Trimming stripped 6 bases from V and 7 bases from J, with 18 bases between. The CDR3 spans 15 residues. General observations from the study: Some 17,000 TCR beta sequences were associated with HLA alleles at 0.05 false discovery rate in a later analysis. Most subjects had HLA-A and HLA-B alleles reportedly predicted accurately by TCR beta sequences. CMV serostatus was the sole immune exposure data available.

60 Vbeta and 13 Jbeta primers were used in PCR. Sequencing was performed with immunoSEQ multiplex PCR; in TCRdb, only in-frame clones are kept and a portion is missing. The table records 90,000 to 150,000 clones, about 60% of them present only once. This clonotype originated in a man between 35 and 55 years old in good health and CMV-seropositive. The chain employs TRBV18 and TRBJ1-4; possibly TRBD1 for D (5 bases). The sequenced sample consisted of PBMCs. CDR3 protein: CASSPAGAGGEKLFF. The CDR3 DNA is TGTGCCAGCTCGCCCGCAGGAGCCGGGGGTGAAAAACTGTTTTTT.